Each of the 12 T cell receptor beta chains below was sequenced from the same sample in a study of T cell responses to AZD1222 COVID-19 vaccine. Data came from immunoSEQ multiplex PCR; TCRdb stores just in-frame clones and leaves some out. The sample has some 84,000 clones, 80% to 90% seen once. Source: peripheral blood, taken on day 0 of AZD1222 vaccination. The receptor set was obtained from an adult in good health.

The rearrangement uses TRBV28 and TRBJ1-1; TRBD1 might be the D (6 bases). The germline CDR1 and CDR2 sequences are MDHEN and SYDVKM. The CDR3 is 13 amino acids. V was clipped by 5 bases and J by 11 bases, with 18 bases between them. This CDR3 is CASSPPGQGKAFF. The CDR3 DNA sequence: TGTGCCAGCAGTCCCCCGGGACAAGGAAAGGCTTTCTTT.

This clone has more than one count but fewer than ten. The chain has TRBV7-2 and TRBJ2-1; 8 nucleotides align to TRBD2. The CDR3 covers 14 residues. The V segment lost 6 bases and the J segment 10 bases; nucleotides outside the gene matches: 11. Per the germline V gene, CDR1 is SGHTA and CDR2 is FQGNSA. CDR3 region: CASSTGTRQGEQFF. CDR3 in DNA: TGTGCCAGCAGTACCGGGACTAGGCAGGGGGAGCAGTTCTTC.

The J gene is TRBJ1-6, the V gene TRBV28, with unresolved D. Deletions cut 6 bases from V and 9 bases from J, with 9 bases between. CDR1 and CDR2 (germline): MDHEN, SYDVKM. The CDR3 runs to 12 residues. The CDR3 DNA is TGTGCCAGCAGCCTGACAACTTCACCCCTCCACTTT. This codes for CASSLTTSPLHF.

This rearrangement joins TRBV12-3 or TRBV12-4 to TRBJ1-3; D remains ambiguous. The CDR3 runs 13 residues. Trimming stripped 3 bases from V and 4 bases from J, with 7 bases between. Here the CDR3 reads CASSFRGGNTIYF. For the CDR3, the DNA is TGTGCCAGCAGTTTCCGAGGGGGAAACACCATATATTTT.

CDR3 amino acids: CASSSEGTDNSGNTIYF. In nucleotides, the CDR3 is TGTGCCAGCAGCAGCGAAGGGACAGACAACTCTGGAAACACCATATATTTT. The J gene is TRBJ1-3, the V gene TRBV21-1; no check of the table's D call, TRBD1, against the DNA was made. TRBV21-1 is labeled a pseudogene. The CDR3 totals 17 residues.

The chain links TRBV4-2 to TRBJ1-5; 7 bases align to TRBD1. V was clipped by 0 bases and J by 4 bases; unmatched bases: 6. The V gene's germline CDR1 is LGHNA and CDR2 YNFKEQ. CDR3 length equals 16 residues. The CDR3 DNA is TGTGCCAGCAGCCAAGATCCGGGACAGCGAAATCAGCCCCAGCATTTT. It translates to CASSQDPGQRNQPQHF.

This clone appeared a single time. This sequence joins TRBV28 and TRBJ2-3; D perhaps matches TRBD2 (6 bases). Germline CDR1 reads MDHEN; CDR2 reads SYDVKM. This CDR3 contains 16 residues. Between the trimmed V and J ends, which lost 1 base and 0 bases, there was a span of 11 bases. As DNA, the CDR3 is TGTGCCAGCAGTTTATTGGGCGGGGTTAGCACAGATACGCAGTATTTT. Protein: CASSLLGGVSTDTQYF.

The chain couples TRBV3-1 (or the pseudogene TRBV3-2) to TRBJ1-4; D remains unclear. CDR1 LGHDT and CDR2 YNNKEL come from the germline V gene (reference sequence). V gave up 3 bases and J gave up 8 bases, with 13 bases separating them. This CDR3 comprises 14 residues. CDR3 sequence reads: CASSQPINGEKLFF. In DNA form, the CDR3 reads TGTGCCAGCAGCCAGCCGATTAATGGGGAAAAACTGTTTTTT.

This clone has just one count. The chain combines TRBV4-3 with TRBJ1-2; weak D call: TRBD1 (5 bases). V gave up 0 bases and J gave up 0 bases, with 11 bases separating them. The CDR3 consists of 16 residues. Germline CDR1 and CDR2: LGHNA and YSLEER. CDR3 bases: TGCGCCAGCAGCCAAGATTGGGCAGGGTCTAACTATGGCTACACCTTC. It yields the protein CASSQDWAGSNYGYTF.

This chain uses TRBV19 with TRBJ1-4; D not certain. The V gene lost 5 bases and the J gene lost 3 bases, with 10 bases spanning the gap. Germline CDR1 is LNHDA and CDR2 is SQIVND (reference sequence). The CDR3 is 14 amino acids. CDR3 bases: TGTGCCAGTAGTGTCCAACAGCCTAATGAAAAACTGTTTTTT. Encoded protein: CASSVQQPNEKLFF.

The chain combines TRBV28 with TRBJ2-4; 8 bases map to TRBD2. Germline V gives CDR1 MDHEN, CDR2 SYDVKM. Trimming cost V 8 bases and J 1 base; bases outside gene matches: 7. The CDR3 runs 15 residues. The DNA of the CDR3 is TGTGCCAGCGCCATAGCGGGGAGGGCCAAAAACATTCAGTACTTC. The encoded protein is CASAIAGRAKNIQYF.

CDR3 residues: CASSQGLGTGYTF. CDR3 nucleotide sequence: TGTGCCAGCAGCCAAGGGTTGGGGACAGGGTACACCTTC. This rearrangement joins TRBV3-1 (or the pseudogene TRBV3-2) to TRBJ1-2, with TRBD1 identical over 9 bases. The CDR3 extends over 13 amino acids. V lost 1 base to trimming and J lost 11 bases; unmatched junction nucleotides: 5. Germline CDR1 is LGHDT and CDR2 is YNNKEL (reference sequence).